The 17 T cell receptor beta chains presented below share a single source sample, sequenced in a study of cytomegalovirus exposure and HLA in healthy donors. The PCR contained 60 Vbeta and 13 Jbeta primers. Sequenced by immunoSEQ multiplex PCR; TCRdb stores in-frame clones only, minus some. Of 150,000 to 200,000 clones listed, about four fifths are singletons. The source material was PBMCs. Source of these receptors: a man aged 35-49 years in good health and CMV-seropositive.

V and J are TRBV4-1 and TRBJ1-6; 8 positions agree with TRBD1. Trimming took 3 bases from V and 8 from J; bases not matched to a gene: 15. Germline lookup yields CDR1 MGHRA and CDR2 YSYEKL. This CDR3 region has 18 residues. CDR3 region: CASSHSGTGIAGDSPLHF. CDR3 nucleotides: TGCGCCAGCAGCCACTCCGGGACAGGCATCGCGGGTGATTCACCCCTCCACTTT.

The V call is TRBV19, the J call TRBJ1-5; D is unclear. Deletions cut 5 bases from V and 7 bases from J, with 9 bases between. Germline V gives CDR1 LNHDA, CDR2 SQIVND (reference sequence). The CDR3 has 12 residues. The CDR3: CASSWADQPQHF. In nucleotides, the CDR3 is TGTGCCAGTAGTTGGGCAGACCAGCCCCAGCATTTT.

The gene calls are TRBV7-9 and TRBJ1-1; 9 bases align to TRBD1. V trimming: 1 base; J trimming: 5 bases; junction bases outside the gene matches: 5. CDR1 is SEHNR and CDR2 is FQNEAQ in the germline V gene (reference sequence). This CDR3 comprises 15 residues. The CDR3 region has the DNA TGTGCCAGCAGCTTAGACGACAGGGGGAGTACTGAAGCTTTCTTT. It yields the protein CASSLDDRGSTEAFF. Using reference TRBV7-9 and TRBJ1-1 for the parts outside the CDR3, the full variable domain is DTGVSQNPRHKITKRGQNVTFRCDPISEHNRLYWYRQTLGQGPEFLTYFQNEAQLEKSRLLSDRFSAERPKGSFSTLEIQRTEQGDSAMYLCASSLDDRGSTEAFFGQGTRLTVV.

This clone has just a few counts. The V and J genes are TRBV18 and TRBJ2-3; no clear D gene. This CDR3 is 13 amino acids long. V was trimmed by 8 bases and J by 0 bases, leaving 9 bases between them. The germline V gene has CDR1 KGHSH and CDR2 LQKENI. The CDR3 DNA reads as TGTGCCAGCAAGATAACAAGCACAGATACGCAGTATTTT. It yields the protein CASKITSTDTQYF.

This chain connects TRBV29-1 to TRBJ1-5, with a possible D match to TRBD1 (6 bases). This CDR3 contains 14 residues. Germline CDR1 and CDR2: SQVTM and ANQGSEA. Trimming took 4 bases from V and 3 from J, leaving 13 bases between them. CDR3 in amino acids: CSVAQDSNNQPQHF. The CDR3 bases are TGCAGCGTTGCGCAGGACAGCAACAATCAGCCCCAGCATTTT.

The rearrangement links TRBV9 to TRBJ2-7; a weak D match, TRBD2 (5 bases). The germline V gene encodes CDR1 SGDLS and CDR2 YYNGEE. V was trimmed by 0 bases and J by 4 bases, leaving 11 bases between them. The CDR3 runs to 14 residues. The CDR3 bases are TGTGCCAGCAGCGTAGCCGTGGGCGGGTACGAGCAGTACTTC. Translated: CASSVAVGGYEQYF.

The chain combines TRBV7-7 with TRBJ2-3, with no clear D. The CDR3 is made up of 15 amino acids. Trimming cost V 5 bases and J 0 bases, with 12 bases left between them. CDR1 is SSHAT and CDR2 is FNYEAQ in the germline V gene (reference sequence). The CDR3: CASSPISASTDTQYF. The CDR3 region has the DNA TGTGCCAGCAGCCCTATAAGTGCTAGCACAGATACGCAGTATTTT.

The chain joins TRBV27 to TRBJ1-5, with D unclear. The V and J ends lost 4 bases and 4 bases respectively, with 17 bases between them. The CDR3 has 16 residues. In germline, CDR1 is MNHEY, CDR2 SMNVEV (reference sequence). The CDR3 coding sequence is TGTGCCAGCAGTTCCTCGGGGAGCGGTTGGAATCAGCCCCAGCATTTT. Encoded protein: CASSSSGSGWNQPQHF.

This clone was recorded only once. The chain recombines TRBV7-3 with TRBJ2-3; 7 bases agree with TRBD1. Germline V gene sequence: CDR1 SGHTA, CDR2 FQGTGA. V dropped 5 bases and J dropped 2; count of bases not matched to a gene: 4. CDR3 length equals 14 residues. CDR3 sequence: CASSLEGATDTQYF. DNA of the CDR3: TGTGCCAGCAGCCTCGAGGGGGCCACAGATACGCAGTATTTT.

The table lists this clone with a count of one. CDR3 sequence: CASSVASGSSGNTIYF. The CDR3 nucleotides read TGTGCCAGCAGCGTAGCTTCAGGATCCTCTGGAAACACCATATATTTT. V and J are TRBV9 and TRBJ1-3; no clear D gene. The CDR3 runs to 16 residues. Looked up from germline, CDR1 is SGDLS and CDR2 is YYNGEE. The V end was cut by 0 bases, the J end by 0 bases, with 10 bases between.

This clone was seen only once. V is TRBV9 and J is TRBJ2-2; 8 positions agree with TRBD1. The CDR3 runs to 17 residues. Germline trimming cut 0 bases from V and 7 bases from J; bases unmatched to any gene: 11. Germline assignment: CDR1 SGDLS and CDR2 YYNGEE. The DNA for the CDR3 is TGTGCCAGCAGCGTAGGGGGCAGGGGGCGGAGAGTCGGGGAGCTGTTTTTT. This encodes CASSVGGRGRRVGELFF. Variable domain in full (rest from reference TRBV9 and TRBJ2-2): DSGVTQTPKHLITATGQRVTLRCSPRSGDLSVYWYQQSLDQGLQFLIQYYNGEERAKGNILERFSAQQFPDLHSELNLSSLELGDSALYFCASSVGGRGRRVGELFFGEGSRLTVL.

The chain joins TRBV10-3 to TRBJ1-2, with TRBD1 matching over 7 bases. The CDR3 is 12 amino acids. Per germline, CDR1 ENHRY and CDR2 SYGVKD. Trimming cost V 6 bases and J 7 bases; bases outside gene matches: 5. CDR3 sequence (DNA): TGTGCCATCAGCACAGGGGTTGGTGGCTACACCTTC. This codes for CAISTGVGGYTF.

V gene TRBV5-1 combines with J gene TRBJ2-7, with 14 bases matching TRBD2. The CDR3 loop spans 17 amino acids. CDR1 and CDR2 (germline): SGHRS, YFSETQ. The J segment lost 5 bases and the V segment lost 4 bases, leaving 11 bases of the junction unmatched. CDR3 amino acids: CASSPSRTSGGFHEQYF. The CDR3 DNA is TGCGCCAGCAGCCCATCCAGGACTAGCGGGGGGTTCCACGAGCAGTACTTC. The variable domain in full, with the rest retrieved from reference TRBV5-1 and TRBJ2-7, is KAGVTQTPRYLIKTRGQQVTLSCSPISGHRSVSWYQQTPGQGLQFLFEYFSETQRNKGNFPGRFSGRQFSNSRSEMNVSTLELGDSALYLCASSPSRTSGGFHEQYFGPGTRLTVT.

This sequence joins TRBV6-1 and TRBJ2-7, with 9 nucleotides matching TRBD2. This CDR3 is 13 amino acids long. Germline V gene sequence: CDR1 MNHNS, CDR2 SASEGT. With V trimmed by 9 bases and J by 1 base, 4 bases remained unmatched. CDR3 coding DNA: TGTGCCAGTGGACTAGCGCCTTCCTACGAGCAGTACTTC. The encoded protein is CASGLAPSYEQYF.

In its sample, this clone was seen a few times. CDR3 amino acids: CASSERRLAGGEQYF. Here the CDR3 DNA reads TGCGCCAGCAGTGAGCGCAGGCTAGCGGGGGGTGAGCAGTACTTC. The chain uses TRBV10-1 and TRBJ2-7, with TRBD2 matching over 11 bases. The V and J ends lost 2 bases and 7 bases, in that order; junction bases with no gene match: 7. This CDR3 spans 15 amino acids. CDR1 and CDR2 from the germline V gene are WNHNN and SYGVQD (reference sequence).

The V gene is TRBV5-8, the J gene TRBJ1-2, with 8 positions matching TRBD1. This CDR3 spans 17 amino acids. V lost 3 bases, J lost 0 bases, and 10 bases stayed unmatched. CDR1 and CDR2 (germline): SGHTS, YDEGEE. The CDR3 bases are TGTGCCAGCAGCTCGGACAGGGCCAACGGGGCTAACTATGGCTACACCTTC. This translates into CASSSDRANGANYGYTF.

This sequence joins TRBV10-3 and TRBJ2-7; 10 bases agree with TRBD2. The germline V gene encodes CDR1 ENHRY and CDR2 SYGVKD. After removal of 0 bases from V and 4 bases from J, the junction contained 6 bases not matched to a gene. This CDR3 region has 16 residues. CDR3 region: CAISESPSGSNYEQYF. In nucleotides, the CDR3 is TGTGCCATCAGTGAGTCGCCTAGCGGGAGTAATTACGAGCAGTACTTC.